One sample yielded the 5 T cell receptor beta chains listed below, sequenced in a study of human thymus T cells. Resections obtained during corrective heart surgery supplied the thymus tissue. Libraries were prepared by immunoSEQ multiplex PCR; TCRdb keeps only in-frame clonotypes and omits some of them. The sample has roughly 77,000 clones, 85% to 95% seen once; the top ten hold 0.034%. The sequenced sample was thymus tissue. The receptors here all came from a girl under two years old with a congenital heart defect but otherwise immunologically healthy.

The CDR3 sequence is CASSLDELFRPTGRYEQYF. CDR3 coding DNA: TGTGCCAGCAGCTTAGATGAGTTATTTCGTCCGACAGGGAGGTACGAGCAGTACTTC. The chain carries TRBV11-2 and TRBJ2-7; D possibly corresponds to TRBD1 (7 bases). Trimming pared 0 bases from V and 4 bases from J, leaving 25 bases between. The CDR3 spans 19 residues. Germline CDR1 SGHAT, CDR2 FQNNGV.

This rearrangement joins TRBV10-2 to TRBJ1-1, with 8 positions matching TRBD1. Germline V gene lookup returns CDR1 WSHSY and CDR2 SAAADI. Unmatched junction bases numbered 8, after V lost 4 bases and J lost 4 bases. This CDR3 comprises 15 residues. For the CDR3, the DNA is TGCGCCAGCAGTGGGGACAGGCCCAAGGGCACTGAAGCTTTCTTT. Translated: CASSGDRPKGTEAFF.

This clone was seen only once. This chain's CDR3 is CASSHLQPGSTGANVLTF. The CDR3 DNA follows: TGCGCCAGCAGCCACCTCCAACCAGGGTCGACTGGGGCCAACGTCCTGACTTTC. The chain is built from TRBV4-3 and TRBJ2-6, with D possibly TRBD1 on 5 matching bases. Trimming cost V 3 bases and J 2 bases, with 17 bases left between them. Germline CDR1 reads LGHNA; CDR2 reads YSLEER. The CDR3 totals 18 residues.

The chain links TRBV20-1 to TRBJ1-2; D gene unclear. V was cut by 3 bases and J by 8 bases, with 4 bases left in between. Germline loops: CDR1 DFQATT, CDR2 SNEGSKA (reference sequence). The CDR3 is 9 residues long. The CDR3 reads CSASGGYTF. The CDR3 DNA is TGCAGTGCTAGTGGGGGCTACACCTTC.

The chain has TRBV7-9 and TRBJ2-1; D could derive from TRBD1 or TRBD2 (5 bases each). The V end was cut by 5 bases, the J end by 0 bases, with 14 bases between. Germline V CDR1 and CDR2: SEHNR, FQNEAQ (reference sequence). The CDR3 length is 16 residues. The CDR3 sequence is CASSPMGVSSYNEQFF. For the CDR3, the DNA is TGTGCCAGCAGCCCGATGGGGGTCAGCTCCTACAATGAGCAGTTCTTC.